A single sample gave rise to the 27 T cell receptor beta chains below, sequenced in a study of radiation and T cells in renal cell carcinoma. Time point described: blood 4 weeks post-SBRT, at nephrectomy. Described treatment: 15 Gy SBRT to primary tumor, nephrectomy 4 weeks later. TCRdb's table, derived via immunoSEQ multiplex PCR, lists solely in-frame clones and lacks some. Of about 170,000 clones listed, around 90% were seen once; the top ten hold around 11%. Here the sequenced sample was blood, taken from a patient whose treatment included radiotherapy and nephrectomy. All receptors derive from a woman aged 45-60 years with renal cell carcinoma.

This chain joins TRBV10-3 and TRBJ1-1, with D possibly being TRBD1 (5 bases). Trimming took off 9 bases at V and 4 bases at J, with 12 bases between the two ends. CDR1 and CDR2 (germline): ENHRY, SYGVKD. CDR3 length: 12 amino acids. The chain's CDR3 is CAMSSGITEAFF. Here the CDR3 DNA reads TGTGCCATGAGTTCAGGGATCACTGAAGCTTTCTTT.

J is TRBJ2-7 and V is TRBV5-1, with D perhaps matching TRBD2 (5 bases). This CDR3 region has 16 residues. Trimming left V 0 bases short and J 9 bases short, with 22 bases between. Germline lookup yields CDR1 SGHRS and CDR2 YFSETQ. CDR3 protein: CASSLAPGEATNPQYF. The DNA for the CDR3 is TGCGCCAGCAGCTTGGCCCCCGGGGAAGCTACTAACCCGCAGTACTTC.

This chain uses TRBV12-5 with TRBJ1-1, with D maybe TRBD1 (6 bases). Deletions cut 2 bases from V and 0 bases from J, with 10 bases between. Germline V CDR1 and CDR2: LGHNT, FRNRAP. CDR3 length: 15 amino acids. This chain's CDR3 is CASGLLQGLNTEAFF. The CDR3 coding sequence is TGTGCTAGTGGTTTGCTGCAGGGGCTGAACACTGAAGCTTTCTTT.

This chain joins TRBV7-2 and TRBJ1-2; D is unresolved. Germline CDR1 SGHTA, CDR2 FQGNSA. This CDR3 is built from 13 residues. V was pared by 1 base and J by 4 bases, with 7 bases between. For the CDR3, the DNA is TGTGCCAGCAGCTTAGAACAGCTCTATGGCTACACCTTC. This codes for CASSLEQLYGYTF.

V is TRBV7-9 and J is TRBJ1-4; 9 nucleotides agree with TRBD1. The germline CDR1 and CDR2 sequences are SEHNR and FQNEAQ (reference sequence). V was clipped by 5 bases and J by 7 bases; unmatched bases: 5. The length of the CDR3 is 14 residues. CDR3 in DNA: TGTGCCAGCAGCCTTGGGACAGGGCGTGAAAAACTGTTTTTT. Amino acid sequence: CASSLGTGREKLFF.

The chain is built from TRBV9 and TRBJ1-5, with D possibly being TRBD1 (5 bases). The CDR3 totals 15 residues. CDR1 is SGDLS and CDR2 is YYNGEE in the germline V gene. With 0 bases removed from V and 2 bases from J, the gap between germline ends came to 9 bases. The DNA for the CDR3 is TGTGCCAGCAGCGTAGGATGGGGCGGCAATCAGCCCCAGCATTTT. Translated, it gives CASSVGWGGNQPQHF.

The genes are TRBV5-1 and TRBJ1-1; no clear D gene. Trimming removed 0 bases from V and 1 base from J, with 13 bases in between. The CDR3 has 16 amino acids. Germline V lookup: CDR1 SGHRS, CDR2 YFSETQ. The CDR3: CASSLEPTSGNTEAFF. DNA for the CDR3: TGCGCCAGCAGCTTGGAGCCCACCAGTGGGAACACTGAAGCTTTCTTT.

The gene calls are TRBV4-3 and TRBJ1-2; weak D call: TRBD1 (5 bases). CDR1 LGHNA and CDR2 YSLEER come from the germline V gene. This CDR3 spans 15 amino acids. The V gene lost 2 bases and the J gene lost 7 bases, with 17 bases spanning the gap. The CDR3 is CASSQSRGPWSGYTF. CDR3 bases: TGCGCCAGCAGCCAATCAAGGGGCCCTTGGAGTGGCTACACCTTC.

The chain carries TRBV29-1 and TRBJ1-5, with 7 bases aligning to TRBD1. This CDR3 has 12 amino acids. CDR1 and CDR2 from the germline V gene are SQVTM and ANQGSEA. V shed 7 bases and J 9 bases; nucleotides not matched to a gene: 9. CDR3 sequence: CSADRVEGPQHF. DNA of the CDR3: TGCAGCGCTGACAGGGTCGAGGGGCCCCAGCATTTT.

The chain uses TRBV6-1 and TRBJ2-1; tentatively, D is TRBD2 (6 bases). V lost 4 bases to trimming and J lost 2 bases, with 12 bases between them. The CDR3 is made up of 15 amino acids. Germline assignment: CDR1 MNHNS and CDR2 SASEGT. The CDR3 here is CASSGGVPPYNEQFF. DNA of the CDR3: TGTGCCAGCAGTGGGGGGGTGCCACCCTACAATGAGCAGTTCTTC.

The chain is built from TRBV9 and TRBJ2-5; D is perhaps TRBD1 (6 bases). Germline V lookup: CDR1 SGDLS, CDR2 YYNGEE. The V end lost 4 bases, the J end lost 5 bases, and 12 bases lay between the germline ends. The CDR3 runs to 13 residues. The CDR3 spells CASSPQGRETQYF. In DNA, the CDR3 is TGTGCCAGCAGCCCTCAGGGGCGGGAGACCCAGTACTTC.

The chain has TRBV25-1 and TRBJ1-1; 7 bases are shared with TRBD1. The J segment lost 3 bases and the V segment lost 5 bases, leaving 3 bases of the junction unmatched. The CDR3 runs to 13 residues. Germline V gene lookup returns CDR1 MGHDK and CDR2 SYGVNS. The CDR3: CASSPRGDTEAFF. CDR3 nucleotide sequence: TGTGCCAGCAGTCCCAGGGGGGACACTGAAGCTTTCTTT.

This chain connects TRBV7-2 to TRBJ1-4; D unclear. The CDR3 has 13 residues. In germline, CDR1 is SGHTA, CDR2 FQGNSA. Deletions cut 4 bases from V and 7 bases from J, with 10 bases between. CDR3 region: CASSSRLIEKLFF. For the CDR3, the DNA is TGTGCCAGCAGCTCCCGACTGATTGAAAAACTGTTTTTT.

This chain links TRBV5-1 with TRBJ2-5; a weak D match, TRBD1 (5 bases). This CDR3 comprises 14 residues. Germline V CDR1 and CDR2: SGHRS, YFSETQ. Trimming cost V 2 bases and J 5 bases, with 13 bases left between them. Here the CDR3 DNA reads TGCGCCAGCAGCTTTACACAGGCAGGGGAGACCCAGTACTTC. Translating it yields CASSFTQAGETQYF. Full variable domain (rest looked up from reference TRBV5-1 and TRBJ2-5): KAGVTQTPRYLIKTRGQQVTLSCSPISGHRSVSWYQQTPGQGLQFLFEYFSETQRNKGNFPGRFSGRQFSNSRSEMNVSTLELGDSALYLCASSFTQAGETQYFGPGTRLLVL.

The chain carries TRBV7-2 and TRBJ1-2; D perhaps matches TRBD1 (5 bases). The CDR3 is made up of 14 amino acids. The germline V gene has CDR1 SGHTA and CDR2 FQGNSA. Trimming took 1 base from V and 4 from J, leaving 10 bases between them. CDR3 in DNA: TGTGCCAGCAGCTTAGGGCTACAGGTCTATGGCTACACCTTC. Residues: CASSLGLQVYGYTF.

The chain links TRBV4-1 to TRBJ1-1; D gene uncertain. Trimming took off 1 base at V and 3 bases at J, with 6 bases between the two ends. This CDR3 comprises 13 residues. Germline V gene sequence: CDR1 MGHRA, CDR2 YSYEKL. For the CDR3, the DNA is TGCGCCAGCAGCCAAGGGGTGGACACTGAAGCTTTCTTT. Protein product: CASSQGVDTEAFF.

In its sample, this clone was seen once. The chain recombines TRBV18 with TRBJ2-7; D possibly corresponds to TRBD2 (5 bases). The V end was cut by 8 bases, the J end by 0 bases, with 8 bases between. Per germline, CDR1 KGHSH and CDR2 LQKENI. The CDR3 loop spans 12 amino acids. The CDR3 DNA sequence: TGTGCCAGCGCGAGCGGCTCCTACGAGCAGTACTTC. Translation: CASASGSYEQYF.

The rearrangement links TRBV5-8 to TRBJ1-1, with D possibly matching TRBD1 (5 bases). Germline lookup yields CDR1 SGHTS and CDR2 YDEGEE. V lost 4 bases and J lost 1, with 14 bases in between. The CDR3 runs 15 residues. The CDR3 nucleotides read TGTGCCAGCAGCCCAGGGACCATCCGGAACACTGAAGCTTTCTTT. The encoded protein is CASSPGTIRNTEAFF.

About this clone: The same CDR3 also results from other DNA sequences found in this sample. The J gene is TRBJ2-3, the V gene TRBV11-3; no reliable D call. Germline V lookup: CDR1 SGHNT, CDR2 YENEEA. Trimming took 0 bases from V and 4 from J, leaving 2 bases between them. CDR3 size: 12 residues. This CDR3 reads CASSLEPDTQYF. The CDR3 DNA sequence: TGTGCCAGCAGCTTAGAACCAGATACGCAGTATTTT.

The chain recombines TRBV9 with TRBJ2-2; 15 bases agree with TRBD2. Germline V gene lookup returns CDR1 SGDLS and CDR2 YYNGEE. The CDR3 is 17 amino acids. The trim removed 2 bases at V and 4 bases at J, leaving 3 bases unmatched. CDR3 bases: TGTGCCAGCAGCGTGGGACTAGCGGGGGGTAGCACCGGGGAGCTGTTTTTT. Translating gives CASSVGLAGGSTGELFF.

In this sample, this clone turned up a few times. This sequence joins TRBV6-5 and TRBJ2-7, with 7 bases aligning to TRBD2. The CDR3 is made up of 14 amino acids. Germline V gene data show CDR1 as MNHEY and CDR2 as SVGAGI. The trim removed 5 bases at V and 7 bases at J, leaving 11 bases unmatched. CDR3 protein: CASSQTDGRREQYF. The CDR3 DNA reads TGTGCCAGCAGTCAAACCGACGGGAGGAGGGAGCAGTACTTC.

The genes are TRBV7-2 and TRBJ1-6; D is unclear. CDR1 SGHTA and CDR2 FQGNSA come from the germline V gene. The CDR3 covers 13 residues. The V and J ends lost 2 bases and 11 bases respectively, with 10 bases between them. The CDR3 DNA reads TGTGCCAGCAGCTTACAGGTTATTCCACCCCTCCACTTT. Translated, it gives CASSLQVIPPLHF. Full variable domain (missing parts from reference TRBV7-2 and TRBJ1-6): GAGVSQSPSNKVTEKGKDVELRCDPISGHTALYWYRQSLGQGLEFLIYFQGNSAPDKSGLPSDRFSAERTGGSVSTLTIQRTQQEDSAVYLCASSLQVIPPLHFGNGTRLTVT.

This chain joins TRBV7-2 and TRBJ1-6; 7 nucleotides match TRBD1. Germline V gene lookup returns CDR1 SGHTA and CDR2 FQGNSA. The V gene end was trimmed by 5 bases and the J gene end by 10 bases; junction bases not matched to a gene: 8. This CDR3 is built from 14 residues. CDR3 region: CASSNRGSGSPLHF. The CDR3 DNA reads TGTGCCAGCAGCAACAGGGGTTCTGGATCACCCCTCCACTTT. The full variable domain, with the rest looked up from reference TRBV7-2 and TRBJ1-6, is GAGVSQSPSNKVTEKGKDVELRCDPISGHTALYWYRQSLGQGLEFLIYFQGNSAPDKSGLPSDRFSAERTGGSVSTLTIQRTQQEDSAVYLCASSNRGSGSPLHFGNGTRLTVT.

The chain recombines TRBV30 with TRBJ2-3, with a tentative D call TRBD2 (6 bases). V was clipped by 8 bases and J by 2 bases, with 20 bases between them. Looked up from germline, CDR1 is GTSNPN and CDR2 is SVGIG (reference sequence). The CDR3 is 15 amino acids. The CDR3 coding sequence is TGTGCCGGATTAGTTGATGGGAGGCCCACAGATACGCAGTATTTT. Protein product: CAGLVDGRPTDTQYF. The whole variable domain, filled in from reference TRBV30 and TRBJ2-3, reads SQTIHQWPATLVQPVGSPLSLECTVEGTSNPNLYWYRQAAGRGLQLLFYSVGIGQISSEVPQNLSASRPQDRQFILSSKKLLLSDSGFYLCAGLVDGRPTDTQYFGPGTRLTVL.

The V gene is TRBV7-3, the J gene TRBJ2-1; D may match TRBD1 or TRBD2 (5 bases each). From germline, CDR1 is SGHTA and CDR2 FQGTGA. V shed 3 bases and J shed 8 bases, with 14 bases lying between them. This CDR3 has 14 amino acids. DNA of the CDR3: TGTGCCAGCAGCTTGGGGGTGGGGTTCGATGAGCAGTTCTTC. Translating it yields CASSLGVGFDEQFF.

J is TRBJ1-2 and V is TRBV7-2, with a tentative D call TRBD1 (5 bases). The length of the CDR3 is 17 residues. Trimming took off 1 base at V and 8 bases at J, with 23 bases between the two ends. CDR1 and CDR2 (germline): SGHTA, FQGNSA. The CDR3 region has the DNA TGTGCCAGCAGCTTAGGGAAGGTAGAGGGACGATCGGGCGGCTACACCTTC. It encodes CASSLGKVEGRSGGYTF.

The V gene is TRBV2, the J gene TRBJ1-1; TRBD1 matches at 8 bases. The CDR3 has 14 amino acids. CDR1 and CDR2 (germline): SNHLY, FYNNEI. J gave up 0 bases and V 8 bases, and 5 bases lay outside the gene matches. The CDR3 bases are TGTGCCAGCGAACAGACAGGGGTGAACACTGAAGCTTTCTTT. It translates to CASEQTGVNTEAFF.